The clone carrying this TCR beta chain has ten or more counts. Its antigen remains unknown. Using its own MiXCR run on the reads, TCRdb lists one record per CDR3 protein. Of roughly 920,000 distinct CDR3 sequences listed, around 30% were seen once; the top ten hold 11% to 15%. This sample was taken from a study of T cell repertoires in cytomegalovirus infection. Whole-study context: A matching HLA type, together with CMV infection, was signaled by public TCR beta signatures.

The CDR3 is made up of 15 amino acids. In germline, CDR1 is SQVTM, CDR2 ANQGSEA. With 7 bases removed from V and 5 bases from J, the gap between germline ends came to 21 bases. Overall study results and limits: Across the ex vivo response, the dominant clonotypes were HLA-C-restricted CMV-specific TCR beta clonotypes. Summed frequency of shared TCR beta families picked out CMV carriers who also had the relevant HLA.

Material: cultured CD8+ T cells from PBMCs, obtained from culture after CMV antigen stimulation. The sequence was obtained from a human donor in good health (CMV status not recorded). Some clones in this sample may be carry-over from other donors' samples. J is TRBJ2-1 and V is TRBV29-1; D is perhaps TRBD2 (6 bases). CDR3: CSDRGGRVVDNEQFF. CDR3 DNA sequence: TGCAGCGATCGCGGAGGGCGCGTAGTTGACAATGAGCAGTTCTTC.